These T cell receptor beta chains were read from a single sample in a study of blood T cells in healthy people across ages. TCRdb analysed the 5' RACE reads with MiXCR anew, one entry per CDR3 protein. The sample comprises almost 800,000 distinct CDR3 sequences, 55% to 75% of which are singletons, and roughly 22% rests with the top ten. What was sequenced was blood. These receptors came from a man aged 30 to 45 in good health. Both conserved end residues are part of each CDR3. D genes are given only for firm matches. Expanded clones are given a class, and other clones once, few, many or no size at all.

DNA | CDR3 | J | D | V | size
TGTGCCAGCAGTTCAGGGGACGGAAACTCTGGGGCCAACGTCCTGACTTTC | CASSSGDGNSGANVLTF | TRBJ2-6 | NA | TRBV6-5 | NA
TGCGCCAGCAGCTTAATTGACAGCTCCTACAATGAGCAGTTCTTC | CASSLIDSSYNEQFF | TRBJ2-1 | NA | TRBV5-1 | NA
TGTGCCAGCAGTTTCCCCGGACGTGAAGCTTTCTTT | CASSFPGREAFF | TRBJ1-1 | NA | TRBV12-3/TRBV12-4 | NA
TGTGCCAGCAGTTTTCTTGACAGGGGCCACCATGGCTACACCTTC | CASSFLDRGHHGYTF | TRBJ1-2 | TRBD1 | TRBV6-6 | NA
TGTGCCACCTGGGGCAACTATGGCTACACCTTC | CATWGNYGYTF | TRBJ1-2 | NA | TRBV2 | NA
TGTGCCAGCAGCTTAGCGCCAGGGGGCTCTGGGGCCAACGTCCTGACTTTC | CASSLAPGGSGANVLTF | TRBJ2-6 | TRBD1 | TRBV7-2 | few
TGCAGTGGGGCCCTTGGGACCTACAATGAGCAGTTCTTC | CSGALGTYNEQFF | TRBJ2-1 | NA | TRBV20-1 | NA
TGTGCCAGCTCACAATACGGGACCGCAGAAGAGACCCAGTACTTC | CASSQYGTAEETQYF | TRBJ2-5 | NA | TRBV18 | few
TGCAGTGCTAGCGGGACAGGGGGAACGGGCAATCAGCCCCAGCATTTT | CSASGTGGTGNQPQHF | TRBJ1-5 | TRBD1 | TRBV20-1 | NA
TGTGCCATCAGTGAATACCCAGGGGCTCAGGCCTACGAGCAGTACTTC | CAISEYPGAQAYEQYF | TRBJ2-7 | NA | TRBV10-3 | few
TGTGCCAGCCGGGAGACCAACACTGAAGCTTTCTTT | CASRETNTEAFF | TRBJ1-1 | NA | TRBV7-9 | NA
TGCAGTGCGGTGGGGGGTCTAAACTATGGCTACACCTTC | CSAVGGLNYGYTF | TRBJ1-2 | NA | TRBV20-1 | NA
TGCAGCTCCCTCTTTTGGACTCGGAACAATGAGCAGTTCTTC | CSSLFWTRNNEQFF | TRBJ2-1 | NA | TRBV29-1 | NA
TGCAGTGCTAGTTCCAGAAGGGTTACTAGCACAGATACGCAGTATTTT | CSASSRRVTSTDTQYF | TRBJ2-3 | NA | TRBV20-1 | NA
TGCGCCAGCAGCCCCCGGACAGACCAAAATGAGCAGTTCTTC | CASSPRTDQNEQFF | TRBJ2-1 | NA | TRBV5-1 | NA
TGTGCCAGCAGGATGGGAGGGATGAACACTGAAGCTTTCTTT | CASRMGGMNTEAFF | TRBJ1-1 | NA | TRBV7-2 | NA
TGTGCCAGCAGCTCTTTAGCGGGGGATGGAGATACGCAGTATTTT | CASSSLAGDGDTQYF | TRBJ2-3 | TRBD2 | TRBV11-1 | NA
TGCGCCAGCAGCTTGGCCGTGGGCGGCTCCTACGAGCAGTACTTC | CASSLAVGGSYEQYF | TRBJ2-7 | NA | TRBV5-1 | NA
TGTGCCAGCAGCCCAAGGACGGGAAAAACGCAGTATTTT | CASSPRTGKTQYF | TRBJ2-3 | NA | TRBV7-2 | few
TGTGCCAGCAGTGATGGGCGGGGTCCTGAAGCTTTCTTT | CASSDGRGPEAFF | TRBJ1-1 | NA | TRBV2 | NA
TGCGCCAGCCGTGGACAAGAATCCTACGAGCAGTACTTC | CASRGQESYEQYF | TRBJ2-7 | NA | TRBV5-1 | NA
TGTGCCAGCTTTAATCCGGGACAGGGGAACTCCCACGAGCAGTACTTC | CASFNPGQGNSHEQYF | TRBJ2-7 | TRBD1 | TRBV6-2/TRBV6-3 | NA
TGTGCCAGCAACCCTAGAGCGGGAGGCAGAGGAAATGAGCAGTTCTTC | CASNPRAGGRGNEQFF | TRBJ2-1 | TRBD2 | TRBV7-8 | NA
TGTGCCAGCAGTACGGTGGCGGGCAATCAGCCCCAGCATTTT | CASSTVAGNQPQHF | TRBJ1-5 | NA | TRBV27 | NA
TGCAGTGCTAGCCCCTCTGGGGCCAACGTCCTGACTTTC | CSASPSGANVLTF | TRBJ2-6 | NA | TRBV20-1 | NA
TGTGCCAGCAGTTTAAGAGTGGGGGTGGCCTCTGGGGCCAACGTCCTGACTTTC | CASSLRVGVASGANVLTF | TRBJ2-6 | NA | TRBV27 | NA
TGTGCCAGCAGCAAATCTGGGGACAGGGGTAATGAAAAACTGTTTTTT | CASSKSGDRGNEKLFF | TRBJ1-4 | NA | TRBV21-1 | few
TGCAGTGCTAGAGAGGTGCCCTTATCACCCCTCCACTTT | CSAREVPLSPLHF | TRBJ1-6 | NA | TRBV20-1 | NA
TGCAGCCCCAAAGTCGGGGACAGCAGCTCCTACGAGCAGTACTTC | CSPKVGDSSSYEQYF | TRBJ2-7 | TRBD1 | TRBV20-1 | NA
TGTGCTAGTGGTCTACCTCGGACAGAACGATATGGCTACACCTTC | CASGLPRTERYGYTF | TRBJ1-2 | NA | TRBV12-5 | few
TGTGCCAGCAGCTTAGGGGGGGTGGGCGAGAGGAACATTCAGTACTTC | CASSLGGVGERNIQYF | TRBJ2-4 | NA | TRBV6-1 | NA
TGCGCCAGCAGTGTTGGGGGACACCGAGGGTACGAGCAGTACTTC | CASSVGGHRGYEQYF | TRBJ2-7 | NA | TRBV10-2 | NA
TGTGCCAGCAGCCTATTACCCGGGACCTTCTACGAGCAGTACTTC | CASSLLPGTFYEQYF | TRBJ2-7 | NA | TRBV6-5 | many
TGTGCCAGCAGCTTAGTTATGGAAGGGGAAGCTTTCTTT | CASSLVMEGEAFF | TRBJ1-1 | NA | TRBV7-2 | NA
TGTGCCAGCAGCCCTTGGGGTGGACGAGACCTCTACAATGAGCAGTACTTC | CASSPWGGRDLYNEQYF | TRBJ2-7 | NA | TRBV12-3/TRBV12-4 | NA
TGCAGTGCCCTAACAGGGAGCTCCTACGAGCAGTACTTC | CSALTGSSYEQYF | TRBJ2-7 | NA | TRBV20-1 | few
TGCAGCGTCAGGTTTTACAGCGGGCCCTACGAGCAGTACTTC | CSVRFYSGPYEQYF | TRBJ2-7 | NA | TRBV29-1 | few
TGTGCCAGCAGCAAGGCACCTAGCGGGGTAGATACGCAGTATTTT | CASSKAPSGVDTQYF | TRBJ2-3 | TRBD2 | TRBV5-5 | few
TGCGCCAGCAGCTTGGTCGGGGCCCTGGGGAACGAGCAGTACTTC | CASSLVGALGNEQYF | TRBJ2-7 | NA | TRBV5-1 | few
TGCAGTGCTAGAGGGCCGCGGACAGGGGTTATCGAGCAGTACTTC | CSARGPRTGVIEQYF | TRBJ2-7 | TRBD1 | TRBV20-1 | once
TGTGCTAGTGGTACAGGGACTGGGGCCAACGTCCTGACTTTC | CASGTGTGANVLTF | TRBJ2-6 | NA | TRBV12-5 | few
TGTGCCAGCAGTTCTCTCACAGGGGTGAATGGCTACACCTTC | CASSSLTGVNGYTF | TRBJ1-2 | TRBD1 | TRBV27 | few
TGCGCCAGCAGCGGCCGACAGGGTGACTATGGCTACACCTTC | CASSGRQGDYGYTF | TRBJ1-2 | TRBD1 | TRBV5-1 | few
TGTGCCAGCGGGGACAGTCCGACCTCCTACAATGAGCAGTTCTTC | CASGDSPTSYNEQFF | TRBJ2-1 | TRBD1 | TRBV6-4 | few
TGCAGTGCCTTTAACCTTGCGGGATCCTGGAATGAAAAACTGTTTTTT | CSAFNLAGSWNEKLFF | TRBJ1-4 | NA | TRBV20-1 | NA
TGTGCCAGCAGTTTTTCAACCCGGGACTCCACCACCTACGAGCAGTACTTC | CASSFSTRDSTTYEQYF | TRBJ2-7 | NA | TRBV6-2/TRBV6-3 | once
TGTGCCAGCAGCGTACCGCCGGGACAGGGATACTCTGGGGCCAACGTCCTGACTTTC | CASSVPPGQGYSGANVLTF | TRBJ2-6 | TRBD1 | TRBV9 | NA
TGTGCCAGCAGATTAATCGGGGGGATCTCCTACAATGAGCAGTTCTTC | CASRLIGGISYNEQFF | TRBJ2-1 | TRBD2 | TRBV2 | NA
TGCAGTGCTCCGGACAGAAACCAAGAGACCCAGTACTTC | CSAPDRNQETQYF | TRBJ2-5 | NA | TRBV20-1 | NA
TGTGCCACCAGTGATGGGACTAGCGGAGTAGATACGCAGTATTTT | CATSDGTSGVDTQYF | TRBJ2-3 | TRBD2 | TRBV24-1 | NA
TGTGCCAGCAGTGAGGGGGGAACCTACGAGCAGTACTTC | CASSEGGTYEQYF | TRBJ2-7 | NA | TRBV6-1 | few
TGTGCCAGCAACAAATTGGGGACTAGCTACGAGCAGTACTTC | CASNKLGTSYEQYF | TRBJ2-7 | TRBD2 | TRBV7-8 | NA
TGCAGTGCTCCCTTTGTTCTGAGCTCCTACAAGGAGCAGTACTTC | CSAPFVLSSYKEQYF | TRBJ2-7 | NA | TRBV20-1 | NA
TGCGCCAGCAGCCAAGATCCCATCTCTTCTAGCGGCGCCTCCTACAATGAGCAGTTCTTC | CASSQDPISSSGASYNEQFF | TRBJ2-1 | TRBD2 | TRBV4-3 | NA
TGTGCCAGCAGCTTAGTGAGTAGCAATCAGCCCCAGCATTTT | CASSLVSSNQPQHF | TRBJ1-5 | NA | TRBV7-2 | few